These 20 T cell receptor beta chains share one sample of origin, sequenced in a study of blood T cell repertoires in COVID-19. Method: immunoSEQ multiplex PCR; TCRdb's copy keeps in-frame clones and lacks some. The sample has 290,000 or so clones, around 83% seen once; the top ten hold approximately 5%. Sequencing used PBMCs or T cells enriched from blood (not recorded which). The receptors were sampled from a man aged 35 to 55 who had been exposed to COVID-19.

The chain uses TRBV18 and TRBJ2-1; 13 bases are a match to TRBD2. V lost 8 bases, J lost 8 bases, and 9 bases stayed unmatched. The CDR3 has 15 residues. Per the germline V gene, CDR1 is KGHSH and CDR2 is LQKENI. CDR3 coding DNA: TGTGCCAGCGCAATAACTAGCGGGAGGGCCGATGAGCAGTTCTTC. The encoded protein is CASAITSGRADEQFF.

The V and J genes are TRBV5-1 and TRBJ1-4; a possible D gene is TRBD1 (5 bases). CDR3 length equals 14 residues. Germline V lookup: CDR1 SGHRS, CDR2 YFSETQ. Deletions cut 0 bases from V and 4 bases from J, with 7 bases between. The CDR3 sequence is CASSLGQNNEKLFF. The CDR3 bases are TGCGCCAGCAGCTTGGGACAGAATAATGAAAAACTGTTTTTT.

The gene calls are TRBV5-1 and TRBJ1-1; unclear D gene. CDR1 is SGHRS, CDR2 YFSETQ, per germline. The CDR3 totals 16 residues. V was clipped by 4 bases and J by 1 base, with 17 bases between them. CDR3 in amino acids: CASSPGFGEGNTEAFF. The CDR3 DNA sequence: TGCGCCAGCAGCCCGGGTTTCGGGGAAGGGAACACTGAAGCTTTCTTT.

This CDR3 reads CASPIRFNRQGGEQYF. For the CDR3, the DNA is TGTGCCAGCCCGATCCGCTTTAACAGACAGGGCGGGGAGCAGTACTTC. The chain couples TRBV27 to TRBJ2-7; TRBD1 agrees at 7 bases. The CDR3 spans 16 residues. The ends lost 8 bases at V and 7 bases at J; junction bases unmatched: 20. Germline V gives CDR1 MNHEY, CDR2 SMNVEV (reference sequence).

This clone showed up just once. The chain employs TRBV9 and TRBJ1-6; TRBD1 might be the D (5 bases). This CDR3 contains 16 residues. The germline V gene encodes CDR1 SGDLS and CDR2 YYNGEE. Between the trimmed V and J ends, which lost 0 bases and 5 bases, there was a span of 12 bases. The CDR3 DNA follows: TGTGCCAGCAGCGTAGCCTCAGGGATCAATAATTCACCCCTCCACTTT. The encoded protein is CASSVASGINNSPLHF.

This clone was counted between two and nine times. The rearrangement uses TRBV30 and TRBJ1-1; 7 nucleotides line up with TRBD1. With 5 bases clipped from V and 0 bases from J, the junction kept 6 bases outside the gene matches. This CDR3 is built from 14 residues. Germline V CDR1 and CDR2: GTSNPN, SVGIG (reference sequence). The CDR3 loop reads CAWSRDSVNTEAFF. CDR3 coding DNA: TGTGCCTGGTCCAGGGACAGCGTGAACACTGAAGCTTTCTTT.

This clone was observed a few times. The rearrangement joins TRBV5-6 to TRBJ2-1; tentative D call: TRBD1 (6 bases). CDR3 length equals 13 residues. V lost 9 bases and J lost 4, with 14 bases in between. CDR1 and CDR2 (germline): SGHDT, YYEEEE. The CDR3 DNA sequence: TGTGCCACCACAGGGCAACTTTACAATGAGCAGTTCTTC. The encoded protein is CATTGQLYNEQFF.

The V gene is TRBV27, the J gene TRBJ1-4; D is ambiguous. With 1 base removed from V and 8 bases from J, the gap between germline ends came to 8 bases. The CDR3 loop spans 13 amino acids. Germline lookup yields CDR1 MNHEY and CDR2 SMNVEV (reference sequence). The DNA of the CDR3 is TGTGCCAGCAGTTTATTGGCGGAAGAAAAACTGTTTTTT. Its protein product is CASSLLAEEKLFF. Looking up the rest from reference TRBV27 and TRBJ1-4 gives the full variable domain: EAQVTQNPRYLITVTGKKLTVTCSQNMNHEYMSWYRQDPGLGLRQIYYSMNVEVTDKGDVPEGYKVSRKEKRNFPLILESPSPNQTSLYFCASSLLAEEKLFFGSGTQLSVL.

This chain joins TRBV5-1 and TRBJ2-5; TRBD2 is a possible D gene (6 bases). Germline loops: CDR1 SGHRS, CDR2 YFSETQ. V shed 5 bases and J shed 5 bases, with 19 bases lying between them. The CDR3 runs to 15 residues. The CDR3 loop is CASSPEGTSGETQYF. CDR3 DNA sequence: TGCGCCAGCAGTCCCGAAGGTACCAGCGGGGAGACCCAGTACTTC.

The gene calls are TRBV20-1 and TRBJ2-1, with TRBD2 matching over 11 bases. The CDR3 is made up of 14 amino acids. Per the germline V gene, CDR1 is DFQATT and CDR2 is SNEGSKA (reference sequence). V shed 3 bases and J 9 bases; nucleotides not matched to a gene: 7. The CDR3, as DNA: TGCAGTGCTAGTAGGTCTAGCGGGAGGAGTGAGCAGTTCTTC. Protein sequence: CSASRSSGRSEQFF.

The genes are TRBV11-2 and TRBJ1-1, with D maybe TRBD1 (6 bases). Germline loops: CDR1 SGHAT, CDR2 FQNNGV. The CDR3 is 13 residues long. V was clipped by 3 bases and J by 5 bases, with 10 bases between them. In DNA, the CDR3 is TGTGCCAGCAGCTTGGAGACAGGTACTGAAGCTTTCTTT. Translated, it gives CASSLETGTEAFF. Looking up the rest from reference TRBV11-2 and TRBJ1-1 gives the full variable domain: EAGVAQSPRYKIIEKRQSVAFWCNPISGHATLYWYQQILGQGPKLLIQFQNNGVVDDSQLPKDRFSAERLKGVDSTLKIQPAKLEDSAVYLCASSLETGTEAFFGQGTRLTVV.

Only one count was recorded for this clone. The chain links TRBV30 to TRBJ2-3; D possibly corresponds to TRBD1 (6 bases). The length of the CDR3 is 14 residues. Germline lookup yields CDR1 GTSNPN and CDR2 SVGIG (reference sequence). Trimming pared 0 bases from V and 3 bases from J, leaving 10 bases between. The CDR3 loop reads CAWSVGQRTDTQYF. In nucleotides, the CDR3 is TGTGCCTGGAGTGTAGGACAGCGGACAGATACGCAGTATTTT.

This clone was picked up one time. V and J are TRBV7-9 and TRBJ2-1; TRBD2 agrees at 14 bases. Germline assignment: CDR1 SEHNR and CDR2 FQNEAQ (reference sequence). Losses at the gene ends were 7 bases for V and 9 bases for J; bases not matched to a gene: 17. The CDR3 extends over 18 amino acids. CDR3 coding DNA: TGTGCCAGCATCCCGTTCCAGGGGACTAGCGGGAGTCTGGGTGAGCAGTTCTTC. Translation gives CASIPFQGTSGSLGEQFF.

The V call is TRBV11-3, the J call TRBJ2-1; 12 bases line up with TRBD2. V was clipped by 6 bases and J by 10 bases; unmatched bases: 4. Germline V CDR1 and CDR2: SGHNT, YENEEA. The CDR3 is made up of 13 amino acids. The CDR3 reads CASRLAGGREQFF. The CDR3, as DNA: TGTGCCAGCAGACTAGCGGGAGGTCGGGAGCAGTTCTTC.

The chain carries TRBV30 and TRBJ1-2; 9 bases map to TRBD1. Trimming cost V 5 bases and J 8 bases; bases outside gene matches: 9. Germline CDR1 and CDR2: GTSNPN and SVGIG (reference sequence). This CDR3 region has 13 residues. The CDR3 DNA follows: TGTGCCTGGTATACCGGGACAGGGTCCGGCTACACCTTC. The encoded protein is CAWYTGTGSGYTF.

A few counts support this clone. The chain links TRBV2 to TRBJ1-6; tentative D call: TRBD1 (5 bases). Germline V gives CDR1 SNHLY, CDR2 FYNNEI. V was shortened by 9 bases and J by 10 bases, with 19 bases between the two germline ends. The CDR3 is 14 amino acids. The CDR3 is CASSMVIGGSPLHF. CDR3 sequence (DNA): TGTGCCAGTAGCATGGTTATCGGGGGATCACCCCTCCACTTT.

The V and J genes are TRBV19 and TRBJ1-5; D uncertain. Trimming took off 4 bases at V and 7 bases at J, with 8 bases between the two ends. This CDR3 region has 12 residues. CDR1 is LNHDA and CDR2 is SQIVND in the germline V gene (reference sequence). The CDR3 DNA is TGTGCCAGTAGTAGGAGACCGCAGCCCCAGCATTTT. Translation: CASSRRPQPQHF.

The CDR3 DNA sequence: TGTGCCAGCAGCTTGTTGGGAGGGTGGAGAAACGAAAAACTGTTTTTT. Translated: CASSLLGGWRNEKLFF. The chain has TRBV5-8 and TRBJ1-4; D is undetermined. CDR3 length: 16 amino acids. Trimming pared 1 base from V and 8 bases from J, leaving 18 bases between. CDR1 is SGHTS and CDR2 is YDEGEE in the germline V gene. The full variable domain, completed using reference TRBV5-8 and TRBJ1-4, is EAGVTQSPTHLIKTRGQQATLRCSPISGHTSVYWYQQALGLGLQFLLWYDEGEERNRGNFPPRFSGRQFPNYSSELNVNALELEDSALYLCASSLLGGWRNEKLFFGSGTQLSVL.

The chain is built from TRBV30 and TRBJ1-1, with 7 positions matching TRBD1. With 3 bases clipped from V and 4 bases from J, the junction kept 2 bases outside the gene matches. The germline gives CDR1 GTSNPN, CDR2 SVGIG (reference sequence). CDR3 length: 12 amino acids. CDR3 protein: CAWSRDSTEAFF. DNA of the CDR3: TGTGCCTGGAGCCGGGACAGCACTGAAGCTTTCTTT.

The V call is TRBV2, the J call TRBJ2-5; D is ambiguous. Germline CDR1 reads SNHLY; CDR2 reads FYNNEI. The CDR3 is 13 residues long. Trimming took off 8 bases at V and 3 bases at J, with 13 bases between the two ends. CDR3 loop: CASGLPQEETQYF. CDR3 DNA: TGTGCCAGCGGTCTGCCCCAGGAAGAGACCCAGTACTTC. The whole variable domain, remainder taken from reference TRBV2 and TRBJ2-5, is EPEVTQTPSHQVTQMGQEVILRCVPISNHLYFYWYRQILGQKVEFLVSFYNNEISEKSEIFDDQFSVERPDGSNFTLKIRSTKLEDSAMYFCASGLPQEETQYFGPGTRLLVL.